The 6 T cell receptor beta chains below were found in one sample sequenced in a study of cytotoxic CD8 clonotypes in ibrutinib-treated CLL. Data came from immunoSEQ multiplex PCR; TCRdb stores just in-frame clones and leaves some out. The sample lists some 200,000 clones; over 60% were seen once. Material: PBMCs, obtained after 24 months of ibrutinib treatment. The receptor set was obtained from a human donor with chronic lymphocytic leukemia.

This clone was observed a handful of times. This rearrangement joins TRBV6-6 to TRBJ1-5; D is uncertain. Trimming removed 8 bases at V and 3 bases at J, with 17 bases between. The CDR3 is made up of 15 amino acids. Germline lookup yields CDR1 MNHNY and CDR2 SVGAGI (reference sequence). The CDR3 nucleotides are TGTGCCAGCCGTGTCCTTGGTGAGGACAATCAGCCCCAGCATTTT. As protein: CASRVLGEDNQPQHF.

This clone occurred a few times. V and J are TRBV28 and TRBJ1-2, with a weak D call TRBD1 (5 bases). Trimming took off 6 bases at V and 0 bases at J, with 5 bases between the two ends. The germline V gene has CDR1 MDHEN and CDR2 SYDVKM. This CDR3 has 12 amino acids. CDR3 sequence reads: CASRTANYGYTF. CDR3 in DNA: TGTGCCAGCAGGACAGCTAACTATGGCTACACCTTC.

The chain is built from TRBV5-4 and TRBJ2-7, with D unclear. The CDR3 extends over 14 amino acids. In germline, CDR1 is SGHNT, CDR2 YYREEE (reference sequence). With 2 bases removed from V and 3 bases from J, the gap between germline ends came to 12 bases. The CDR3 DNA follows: TGTGCCAGCAGCTTCAGTGGCTTCGGCTACGAGCAGTACTTC. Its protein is CASSFSGFGYEQYF.

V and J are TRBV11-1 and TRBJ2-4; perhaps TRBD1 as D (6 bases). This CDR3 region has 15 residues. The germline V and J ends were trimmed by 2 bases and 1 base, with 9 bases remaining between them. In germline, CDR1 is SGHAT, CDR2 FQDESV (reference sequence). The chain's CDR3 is CASSLFQGAKNIQYF. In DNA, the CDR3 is TGTGCCAGCAGCTTATTTCAGGGGGCCAAAAACATTCAGTACTTC.

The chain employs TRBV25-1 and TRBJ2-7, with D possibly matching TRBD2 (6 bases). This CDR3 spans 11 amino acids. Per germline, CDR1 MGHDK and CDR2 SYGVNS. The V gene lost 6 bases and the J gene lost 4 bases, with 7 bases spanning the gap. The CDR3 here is CASRRGYEQYF. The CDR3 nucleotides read TGTGCCAGCAGGCGGGGTTACGAGCAGTACTTC.

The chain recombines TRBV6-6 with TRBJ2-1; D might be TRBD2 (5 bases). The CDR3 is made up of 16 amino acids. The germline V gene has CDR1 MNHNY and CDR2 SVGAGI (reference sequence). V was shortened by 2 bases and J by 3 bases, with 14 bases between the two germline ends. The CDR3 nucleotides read TGTGCCAGCAGTTACGATAGGGAGTGGAACTACAATGAGCAGTTCTTC. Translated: CASSYDREWNYNEQFF.